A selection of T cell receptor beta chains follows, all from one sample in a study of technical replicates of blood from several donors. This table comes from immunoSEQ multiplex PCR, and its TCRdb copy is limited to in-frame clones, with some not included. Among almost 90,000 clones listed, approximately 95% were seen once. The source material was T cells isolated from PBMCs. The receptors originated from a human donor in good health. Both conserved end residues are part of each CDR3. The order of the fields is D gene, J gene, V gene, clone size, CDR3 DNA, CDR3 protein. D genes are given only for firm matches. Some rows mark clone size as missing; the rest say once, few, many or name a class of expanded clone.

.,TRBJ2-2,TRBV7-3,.,TGTGCCAGCAGCTTAGGGACATCGAACACCGGGGAGCTGTTTTTT,CASSLGTSNTGELFF
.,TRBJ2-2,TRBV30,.,TGTGCCTGGACGGGAACCGGGGAGCTGTTTTTT,CAWTGTGELFF
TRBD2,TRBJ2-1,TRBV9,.,TGTGCCAGCAGCCCTGGACTAGCGGGAGATGAGCAGTTCTTC,CASSPGLAGDEQFF
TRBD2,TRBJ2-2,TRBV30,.,TGTGCCTGGACTAGCGGGAGTTGGGGCGGGGAGCTGTTTTTT,CAWTSGSWGGELFF
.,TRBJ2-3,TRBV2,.,TGTGCCGCAGGGGCGGGTAGCACAGATACGCAGTATTTT,CAAGAGSTDTQYF
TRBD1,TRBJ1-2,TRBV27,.,TGTGCCAGCAGCCAAGGACAGGGGCTCTATGGCTACACCTTC,CASSQGQGLYGYTF
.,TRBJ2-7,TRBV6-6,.,TGTGCCAGCAGTCCCCTAATCGAGCAGTACTTC,CASSPLIEQYF
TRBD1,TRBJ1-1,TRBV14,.,TGTGCCAGCAGCCCCCGACAGGGGCCAGGCACTGAAGCTTTCTTT,CASSPRQGPGTEAFF
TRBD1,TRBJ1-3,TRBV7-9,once,TGTGCCAGCAGCTGGACAGGGGCAAGCTCTGGAAACACCATATATTTT,CASSWTGASSGNTIYF
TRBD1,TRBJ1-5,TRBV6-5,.,TGTGCCAGCAGTTTCGGGGACAGGTATAGCAATCAGCCCCAGCATTTT,CASSFGDRYSNQPQHF
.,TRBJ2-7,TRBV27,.,TGTGCCAGCAGTTCATCCTACGAGCAGTACTTC,CASSSSYEQYF
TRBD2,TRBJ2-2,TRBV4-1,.,TGCGCCAGCAGCCTAGCGGGCGGGAACGGGGAGCTGTTTTTT,CASSLAGGNGELFF
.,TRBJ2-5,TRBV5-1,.,TGCGCCAGCAGCTTGTGGGACACCGAGATCAGGGAGACCCAGTACTTC,CASSLWDTEIRETQYF
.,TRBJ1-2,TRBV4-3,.,TGCGCCAGCAGCTCAGGGGCAAGCTATGGCTACACCTTC,CASSSGASYGYTF
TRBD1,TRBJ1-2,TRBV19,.,TGTGCCAGTAAGGTTGGGGGACAGCATGGCTACACCTTC,CASKVGGQHGYTF
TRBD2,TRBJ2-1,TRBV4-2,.,TGTGCCAGCAGCCAAGATCCTAGCGGGAGGGGTGGGAATGAGCAGTTCTTC,CASSQDPSGRGGNEQFF
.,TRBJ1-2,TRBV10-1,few,TGCGCCAGCAGTGATCCGCAGGGGTCCTTGGTCTATGGCTACACCTTC,CASSDPQGSLVYGYTF
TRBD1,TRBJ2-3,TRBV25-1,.,TGTGCCAGCAGTGGGGGGACAGGGCTCGCAGATACGCAGTATTTT,CASSGGTGLADTQYF
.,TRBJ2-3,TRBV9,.,TGTGCCAGCAGCCCCAATTTAGCAGATACGCAGTATTTT,CASSPNLADTQYF
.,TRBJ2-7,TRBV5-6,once,TGTGCCAGCAGCGTAGGGGACGAGCAGTACTTC,CASSVGDEQYF
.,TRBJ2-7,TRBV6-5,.,TGTGCCAGCAGTTACTCGAGAATCGGGGGTTCCTACGAGCAGTACTTC,CASSYSRIGGSYEQYF
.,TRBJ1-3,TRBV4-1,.,TGCGCCAGCAGGACAACAGGGTCCACCGATAAAACCATATATTTT,CASRTTGSTDKTIYF
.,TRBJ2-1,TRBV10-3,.,TGTGCCATCAGCGCGGGCACCTCTTGGAATGAGCAGTTCTTC,CAISAGTSWNEQFF
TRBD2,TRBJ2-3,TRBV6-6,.,TGTGCCAGCAGTTACCTTCTAGCGGGAGGGCCAGATACGCAGTATTTT,CASSYLLAGGPDTQYF
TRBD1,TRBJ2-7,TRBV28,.,TGTGCCAGCAGTATGACAGGGGGCTCAAGTCCCCTTTCCTACGAGCAGTACTTC,CASSMTGGSSPLSYEQYF
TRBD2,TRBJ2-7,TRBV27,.,TGTGCCAGCAGTTTTGCTAGCGGTTACTACGAGCAGTACTTC,CASSFASGYYEQYF
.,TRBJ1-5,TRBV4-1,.,TGCGCCAGCAGCCAAGGATCGGGGAGAAGCAATCAGCCCCAGCATTTT,CASSQGSGRSNQPQHF
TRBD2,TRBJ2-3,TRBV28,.,TGTGCCAGCAGTGGAAGCGGGAGTCATACGCAGTATTTT,CASSGSGSHTQYF
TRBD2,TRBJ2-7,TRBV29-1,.,TGCAGCGTTGTGCGGGGGAATTCCTACGAGCAGTACTTC,CSVVRGNSYEQYF
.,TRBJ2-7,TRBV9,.,TGTGCCAGCAGCGAAGGTCAGGGGATAATCGACGAGCAGTACTTC,CASSEGQGIIDEQYF
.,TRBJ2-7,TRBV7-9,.,TGTGCCAGCAGTCACCCTGGGGGGGCCACCAGGGACGAGCAGTACTTC,CASSHPGGATRDEQYF
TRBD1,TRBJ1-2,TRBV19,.,TGTGCCAGTAGTACCGGGACAGGGGGCAACTATGGCTACACCTTC,CASSTGTGGNYGYTF
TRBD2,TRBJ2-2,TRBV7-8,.,TGTGCCAGCAGCGAACCGGGACTAGCAGGCACCGGGGAGCTGTTTTTT,CASSEPGLAGTGELFF
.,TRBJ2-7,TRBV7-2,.,TGTGCCAGCACCCTAAAGGGGAACTCCTACGAGCAGTACTTC,CASTLKGNSYEQYF
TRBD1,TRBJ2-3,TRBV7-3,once,TGTGCCAGCAGCTTTGCGGACAGGGGAACAGATACGCAGTATTTT,CASSFADRGTDTQYF
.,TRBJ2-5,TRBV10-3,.,TGTGCCATCAGTGAGGGGGGCAGGGGAGAAGAGACCCAGTACTTC,CAISEGGRGEETQYF
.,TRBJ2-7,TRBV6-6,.,TGTGCCAGCAGTTACTCCCAGGTGATCTACGAGCAGTACTTC,CASSYSQVIYEQYF
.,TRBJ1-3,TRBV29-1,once,TGCAGCGTTGACGGGGGGTTGACTGGAAACACCATATATTTT,CSVDGGLTGNTIYF
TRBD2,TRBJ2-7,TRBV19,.,TGTGCCAGTAGTATAGGGACTAGCGGTTCGTCCGAGCAGTACTTC,CASSIGTSGSSEQYF
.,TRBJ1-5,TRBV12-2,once,TGTGCAAGTCGCCCCCGACCAGGCTATAGCAATCAGCCCCAGCATTTT,CASRPRPGYSNQPQHF